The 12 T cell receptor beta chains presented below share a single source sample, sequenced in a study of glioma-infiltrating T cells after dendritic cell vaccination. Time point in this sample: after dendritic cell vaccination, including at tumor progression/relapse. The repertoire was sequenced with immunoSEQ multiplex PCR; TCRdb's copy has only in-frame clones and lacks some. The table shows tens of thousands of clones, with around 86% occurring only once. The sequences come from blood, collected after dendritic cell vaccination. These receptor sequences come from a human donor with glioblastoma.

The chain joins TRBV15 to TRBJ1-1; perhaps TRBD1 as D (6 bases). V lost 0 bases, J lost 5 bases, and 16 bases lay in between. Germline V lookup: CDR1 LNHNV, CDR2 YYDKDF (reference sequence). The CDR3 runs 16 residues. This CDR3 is CATSRDYGQRGTEAFF. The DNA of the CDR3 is TGTGCCACCAGCAGAGATTACGGACAGCGGGGAACTGAAGCTTTCTTT. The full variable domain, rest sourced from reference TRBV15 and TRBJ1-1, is DAMVIQNPRYQVTQFGKPVTLSCSQTLNHNVMYWYQQKSSQAPKLLFHYYDKDFNNEADTPDNFQSRRPNTSFCFLDIRSPGLGDTAMYLCATSRDYGQRGTEAFFGQGTRLTVV.

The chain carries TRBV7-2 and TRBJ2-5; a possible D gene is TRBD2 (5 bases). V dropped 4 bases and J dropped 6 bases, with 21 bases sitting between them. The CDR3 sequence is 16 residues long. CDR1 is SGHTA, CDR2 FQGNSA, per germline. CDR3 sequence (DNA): TGTGCCAGCAGCTCATCAGCTGTCCAGTCGGGAAAGACCCAGTACTTC. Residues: CASSSSAVQSGKTQYF. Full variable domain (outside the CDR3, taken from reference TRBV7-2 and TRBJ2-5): GAGVSQSPSNKVTEKGKDVELRCDPISGHTALYWYRQSLGQGLEFLIYFQGNSAPDKSGLPSDRFSAERTGGSVSTLTIQRTQQEDSAVYLCASSSSAVQSGKTQYFGPGTRLLVL.

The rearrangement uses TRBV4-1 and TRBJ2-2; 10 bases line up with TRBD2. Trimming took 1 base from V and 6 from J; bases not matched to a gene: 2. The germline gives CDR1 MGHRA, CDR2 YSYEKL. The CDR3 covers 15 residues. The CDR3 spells CASSQVGLASGELFF. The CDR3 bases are TGCGCCAGCAGCCAAGTGGGACTAGCGTCCGGGGAGCTGTTTTTT.

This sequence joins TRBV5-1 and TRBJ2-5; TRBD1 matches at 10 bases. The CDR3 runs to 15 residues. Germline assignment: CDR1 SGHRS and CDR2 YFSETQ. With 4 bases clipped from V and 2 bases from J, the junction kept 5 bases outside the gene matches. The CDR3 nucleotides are TGCGCCAGCAGCGACGGACAGGGGGAACAAGAGACCCAGTACTTC. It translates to CASSDGQGEQETQYF.

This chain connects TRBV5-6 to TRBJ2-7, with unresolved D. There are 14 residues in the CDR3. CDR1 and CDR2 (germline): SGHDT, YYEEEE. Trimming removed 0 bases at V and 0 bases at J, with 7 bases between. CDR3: CASSLVRSSYEQYF. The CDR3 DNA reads TGTGCCAGCAGCTTGGTTCGGAGCTCCTACGAGCAGTACTTC.

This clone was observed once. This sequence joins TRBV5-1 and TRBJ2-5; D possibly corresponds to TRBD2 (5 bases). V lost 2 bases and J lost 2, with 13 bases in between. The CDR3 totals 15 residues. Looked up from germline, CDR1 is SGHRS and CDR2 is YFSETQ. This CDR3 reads CASSFVWGAQETQYF. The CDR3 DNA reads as TGCGCCAGCAGCTTTGTATGGGGAGCGCAAGAGACCCAGTACTTC. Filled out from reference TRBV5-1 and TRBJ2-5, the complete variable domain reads KAGVTQTPRYLIKTRGQQVTLSCSPISGHRSVSWYQQTPGQGLQFLFEYFSETQRNKGNFPGRFSGRQFSNSRSEMNVSTLELGDSALYLCASSFVWGAQETQYFGPGTRLLVL.

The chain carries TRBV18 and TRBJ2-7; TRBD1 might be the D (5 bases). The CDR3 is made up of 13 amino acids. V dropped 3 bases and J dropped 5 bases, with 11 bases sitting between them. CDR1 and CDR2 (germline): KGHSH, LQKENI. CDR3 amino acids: CASSPQGAHEQYF. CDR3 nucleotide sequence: TGTGCCAGCTCACCGCAAGGGGCCCACGAGCAGTACTTC.

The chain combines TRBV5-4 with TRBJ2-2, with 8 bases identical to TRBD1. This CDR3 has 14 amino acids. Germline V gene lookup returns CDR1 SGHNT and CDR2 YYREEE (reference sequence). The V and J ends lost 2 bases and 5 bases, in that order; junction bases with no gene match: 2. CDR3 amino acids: CASSLRQGTGELFF. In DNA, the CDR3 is TGTGCCAGCAGCTTACGACAGGGGACCGGGGAGCTGTTTTTT.

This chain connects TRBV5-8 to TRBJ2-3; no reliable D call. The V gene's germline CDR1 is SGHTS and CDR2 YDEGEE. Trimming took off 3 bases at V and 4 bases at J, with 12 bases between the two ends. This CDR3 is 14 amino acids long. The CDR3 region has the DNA TGTGCCAGCAGCTCCTTACTGAGCCCAGATACGCAGTATTTT. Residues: CASSSLLSPDTQYF. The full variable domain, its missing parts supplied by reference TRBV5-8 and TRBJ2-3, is EAGVTQSPTHLIKTRGQQATLRCSPISGHTSVYWYQQALGLGLQFLLWYDEGEERNRGNFPPRFSGRQFPNYSSELNVNALELEDSALYLCASSSLLSPDTQYFGPGTRLTVL.

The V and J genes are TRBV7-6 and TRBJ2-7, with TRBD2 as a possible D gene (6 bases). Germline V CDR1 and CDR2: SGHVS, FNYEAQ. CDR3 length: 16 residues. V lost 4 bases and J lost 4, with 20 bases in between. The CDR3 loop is CASSSSIAAFKYEQYF. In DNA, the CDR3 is TGTGCCAGCAGCTCATCAATAGCGGCATTCAAATACGAGCAGTACTTC.

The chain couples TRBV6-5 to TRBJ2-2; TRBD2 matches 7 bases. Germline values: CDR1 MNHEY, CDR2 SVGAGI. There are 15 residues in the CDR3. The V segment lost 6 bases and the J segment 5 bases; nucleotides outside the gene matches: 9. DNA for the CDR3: TGTGCCAGCAGCCCCGGGTCGCGGGAGACCGGGGAGCTGTTTTTT. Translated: CASSPGSRETGELFF.

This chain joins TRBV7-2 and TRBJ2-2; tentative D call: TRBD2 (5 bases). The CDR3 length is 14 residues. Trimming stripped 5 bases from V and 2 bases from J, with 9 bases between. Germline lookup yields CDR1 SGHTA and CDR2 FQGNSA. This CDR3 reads CASSPGLNTGELFF. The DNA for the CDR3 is TGTGCCAGCAGCCCCGGACTTAACACCGGGGAGCTGTTTTTT.